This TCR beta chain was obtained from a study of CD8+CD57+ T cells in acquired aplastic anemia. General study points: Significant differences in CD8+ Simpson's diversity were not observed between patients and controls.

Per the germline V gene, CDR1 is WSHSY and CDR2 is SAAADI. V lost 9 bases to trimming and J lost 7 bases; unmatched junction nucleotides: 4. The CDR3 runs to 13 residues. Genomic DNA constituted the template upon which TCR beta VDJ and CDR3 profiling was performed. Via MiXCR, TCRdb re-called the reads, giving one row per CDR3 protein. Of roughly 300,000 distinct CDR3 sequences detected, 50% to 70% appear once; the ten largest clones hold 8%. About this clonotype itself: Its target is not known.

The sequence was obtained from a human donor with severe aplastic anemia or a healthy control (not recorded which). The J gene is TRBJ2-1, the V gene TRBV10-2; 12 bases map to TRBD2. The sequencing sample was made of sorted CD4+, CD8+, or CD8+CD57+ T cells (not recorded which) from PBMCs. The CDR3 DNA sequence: TGCGCCAGTAATCTAGCGGGAGGGAATGAGCAGTTCTTC. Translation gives CASNLAGGNEQFF.